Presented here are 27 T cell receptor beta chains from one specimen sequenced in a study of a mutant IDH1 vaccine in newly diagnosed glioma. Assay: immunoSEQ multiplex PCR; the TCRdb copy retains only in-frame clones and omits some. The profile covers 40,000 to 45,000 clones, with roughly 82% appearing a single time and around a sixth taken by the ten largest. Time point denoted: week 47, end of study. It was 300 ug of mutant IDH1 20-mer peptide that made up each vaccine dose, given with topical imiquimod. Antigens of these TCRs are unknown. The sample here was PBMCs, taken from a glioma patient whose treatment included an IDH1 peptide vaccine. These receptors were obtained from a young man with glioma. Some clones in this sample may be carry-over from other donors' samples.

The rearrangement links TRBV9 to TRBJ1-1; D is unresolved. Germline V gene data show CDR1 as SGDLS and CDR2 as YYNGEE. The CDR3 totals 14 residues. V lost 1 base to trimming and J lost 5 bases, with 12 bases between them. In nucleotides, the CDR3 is TGTGCCAGCAGCGTAAACCCCACCGGAACTGAAGCTTTCTTT. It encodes CASSVNPTGTEAFF.

The CDR3 spells CASSTDSYTEAFF. The DNA of the CDR3 is TGTGCCAGCAGCACCGACAGCTACACTGAAGCTTTCTTT. The chain combines TRBV14 with TRBJ1-1; tentative D call: TRBD1 (5 bases). The CDR3 has 13 amino acids. Trimming shortened V by 5 bases and J by 3 bases, and 10 bases separated the two germline ends. Germline V gives CDR1 SGHDN, CDR2 FVKESK.

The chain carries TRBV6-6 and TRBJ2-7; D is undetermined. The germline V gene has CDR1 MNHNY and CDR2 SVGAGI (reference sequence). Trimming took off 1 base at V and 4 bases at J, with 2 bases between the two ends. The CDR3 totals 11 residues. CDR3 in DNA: TGTGCCAGCAGTTACTATTACGAGCAGTACTTC. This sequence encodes CASSYYYEQYF.

The CDR3 region has the DNA TGCGCCAGCAGCCGGGACTTCTACAATGAGCAGTTCTTC. It specifies CASSRDFYNEQFF. V usage is TRBV4-3 and J usage is TRBJ2-1, with TRBD2 as a possible D gene (6 bases). V was pared by 4 bases and J by 3 bases, with 7 bases between. The V gene's germline CDR1 is LGHNA and CDR2 YSLEER. This CDR3 contains 13 residues.

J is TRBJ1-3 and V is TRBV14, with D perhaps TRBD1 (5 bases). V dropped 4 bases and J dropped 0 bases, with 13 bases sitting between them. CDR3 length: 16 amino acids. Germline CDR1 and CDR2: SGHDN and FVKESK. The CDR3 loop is CASSPDEGSSGNTIYF. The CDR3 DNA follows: TGTGCCAGCAGCCCCGATGAGGGGAGCTCTGGAAACACCATATATTTT.

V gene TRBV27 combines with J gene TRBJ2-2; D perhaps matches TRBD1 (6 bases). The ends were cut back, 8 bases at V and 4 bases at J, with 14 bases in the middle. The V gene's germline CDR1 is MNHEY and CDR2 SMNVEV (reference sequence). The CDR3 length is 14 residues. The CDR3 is CASRNRVTTGELFF. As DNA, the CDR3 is TGTGCCAGCCGAAACAGGGTAACCACCGGGGAGCTGTTTTTT.

CDR3 sequence: CASSQVQSGGTGGLYEQYF. For the CDR3, the DNA is TGCGCCAGCAGCCAAGTTCAGAGTGGGGGGACAGGGGGCCTCTACGAGCAGTACTTC. The chain uses TRBV4-3 and TRBJ2-7; 12 nucleotides agree with TRBD1. Trimming cost V 1 base and J 3 bases; bases outside gene matches: 13. The CDR3 loop spans 19 amino acids. Germline CDR1 and CDR2: LGHNA and YSLEER.

CDR3 in amino acids: CASRPTGGGEKLFF. The CDR3 DNA sequence: TGTGCCAGCAGACCGACAGGGGGCGGTGAAAAACTGTTTTTT. The rearrangement joins TRBV6-1 to TRBJ1-4; TRBD1 aligns across 10 bases. V dropped 6 bases and J dropped 7; count of bases not matched to a gene: 5. Germline CDR1 MNHNS, CDR2 SASEGT. The CDR3 extends over 14 amino acids.

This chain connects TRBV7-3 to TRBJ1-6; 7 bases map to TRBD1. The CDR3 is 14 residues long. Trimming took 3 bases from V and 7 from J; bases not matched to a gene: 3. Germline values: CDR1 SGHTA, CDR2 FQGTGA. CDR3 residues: CASSFGTENSPLHF. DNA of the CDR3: TGTGCCAGCAGCTTCGGGACAGAGAATTCACCCCTCCACTTT.

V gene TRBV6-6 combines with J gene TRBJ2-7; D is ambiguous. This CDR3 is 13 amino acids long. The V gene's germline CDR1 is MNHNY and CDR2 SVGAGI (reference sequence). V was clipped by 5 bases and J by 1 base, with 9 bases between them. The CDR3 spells CASSQTISYEQYF. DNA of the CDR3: TGTGCCAGCAGTCAAACAATATCCTACGAGCAGTACTTC.

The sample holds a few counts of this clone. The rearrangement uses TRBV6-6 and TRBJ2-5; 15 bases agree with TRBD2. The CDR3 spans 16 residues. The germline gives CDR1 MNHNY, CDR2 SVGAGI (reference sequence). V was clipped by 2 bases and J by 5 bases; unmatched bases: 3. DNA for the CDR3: TGTGCCAGCAGTTACGGGACTAGCGGGGGGACCGAGACCCAGTACTTC. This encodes CASSYGTSGGTETQYF.

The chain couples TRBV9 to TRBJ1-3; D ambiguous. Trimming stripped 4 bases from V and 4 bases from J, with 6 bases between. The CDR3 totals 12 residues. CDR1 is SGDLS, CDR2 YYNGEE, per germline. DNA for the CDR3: TGTGCCAGCAGCACACAGGGAAACACCATATATTTT. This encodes CASSTQGNTIYF.

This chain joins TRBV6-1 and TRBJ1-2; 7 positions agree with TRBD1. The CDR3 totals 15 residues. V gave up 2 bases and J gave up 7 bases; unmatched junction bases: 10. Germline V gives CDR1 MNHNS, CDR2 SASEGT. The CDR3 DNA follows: TGTGCCAGCAGTGAAAGTCCGAGGGGGCAGGGTGGCTACACCTTC. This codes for CASSESPRGQGGYTF.

The CDR3 DNA follows: TGCAGCGTCTCGCCCGTCCTCTACAATGAGCAGTTCTTC. It encodes CSVSPVLYNEQFF. The chain carries TRBV29-1 and TRBJ2-1; D is unclear. Germline CDR1 is SQVTM and CDR2 is ANQGSEA. V was shortened by 6 bases and J by 3 bases, with 12 bases between the two germline ends. The CDR3 spans 13 residues.

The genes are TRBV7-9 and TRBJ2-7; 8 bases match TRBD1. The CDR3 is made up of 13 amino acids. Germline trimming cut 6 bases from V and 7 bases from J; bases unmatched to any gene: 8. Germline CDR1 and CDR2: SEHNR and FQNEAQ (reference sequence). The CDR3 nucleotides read TGTGCCAGCAGGACCCAGGGGGCGGGAGAGCAGTACTTC. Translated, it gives CASRTQGAGEQYF.

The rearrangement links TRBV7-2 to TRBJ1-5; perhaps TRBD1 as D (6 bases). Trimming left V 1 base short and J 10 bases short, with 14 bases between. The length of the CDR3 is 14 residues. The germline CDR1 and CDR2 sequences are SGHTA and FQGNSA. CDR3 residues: CASSLEEGVLPQHF. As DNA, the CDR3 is TGTGCCAGCAGCTTAGAGGAGGGGGTCTTACCCCAGCATTTT. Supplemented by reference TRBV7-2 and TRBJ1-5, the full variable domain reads GAGVSQSPSNKVTEKGKDVELRCDPISGHTALYWYRQSLGQGLEFLIYFQGNSAPDKSGLPSDRFSAERTGGSVSTLTIQRTQQEDSAVYLCASSLEEGVLPQHFGDGTRLSIL.

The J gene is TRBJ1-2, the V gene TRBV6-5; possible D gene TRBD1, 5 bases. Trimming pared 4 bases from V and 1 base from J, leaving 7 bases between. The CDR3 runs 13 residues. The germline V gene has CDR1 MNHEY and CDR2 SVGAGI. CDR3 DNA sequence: TGTGCCAGCAGTTCCAGGGTTAACTATGGCTACACCTTC. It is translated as CASSSRVNYGYTF.

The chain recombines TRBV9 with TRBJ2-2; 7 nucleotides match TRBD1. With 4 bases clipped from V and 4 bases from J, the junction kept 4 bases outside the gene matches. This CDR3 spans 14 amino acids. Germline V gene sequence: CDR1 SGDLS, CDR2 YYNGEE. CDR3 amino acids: CASSSDRVTGELFF. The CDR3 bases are TGTGCCAGCAGCTCAGACAGGGTCACCGGGGAGCTGTTTTTT.

The CDR3 reads CASSLHRLNTEAFF. The CDR3 DNA is TGTGCCAGCAGTTTACACAGGTTGAACACTGAAGCTTTCTTT. V and J are TRBV6-5 and TRBJ1-1; D may be TRBD1 (5 bases). CDR1 MNHEY and CDR2 SVGAGI come from the germline V gene. The ends were cut back, 4 bases at V and 0 bases at J, with 9 bases in the middle. This CDR3 spans 14 amino acids.

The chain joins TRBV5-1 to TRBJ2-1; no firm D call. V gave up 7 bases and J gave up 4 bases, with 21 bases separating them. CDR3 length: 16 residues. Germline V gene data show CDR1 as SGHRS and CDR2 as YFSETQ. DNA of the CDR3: TGCGCCAGCTCTTCGGAAGGAGCAGCTTTTTACAATGAGCAGTTCTTC. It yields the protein CASSSEGAAFYNEQFF.

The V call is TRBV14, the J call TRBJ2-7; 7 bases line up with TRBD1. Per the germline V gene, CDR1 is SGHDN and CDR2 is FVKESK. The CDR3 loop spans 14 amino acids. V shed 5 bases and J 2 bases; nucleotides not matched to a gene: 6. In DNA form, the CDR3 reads TGTGCCAGCAGCGCCGGGACAGACGCCTACGAGCAGTACTTC. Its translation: CASSAGTDAYEQYF.

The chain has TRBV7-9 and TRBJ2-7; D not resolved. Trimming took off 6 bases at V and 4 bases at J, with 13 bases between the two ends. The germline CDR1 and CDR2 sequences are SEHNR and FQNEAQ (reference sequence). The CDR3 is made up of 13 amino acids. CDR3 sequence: CASSLRESYEQYF. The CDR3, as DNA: TGTGCCAGCAGTCTTAGAGAGAGTTACGAGCAGTACTTC.

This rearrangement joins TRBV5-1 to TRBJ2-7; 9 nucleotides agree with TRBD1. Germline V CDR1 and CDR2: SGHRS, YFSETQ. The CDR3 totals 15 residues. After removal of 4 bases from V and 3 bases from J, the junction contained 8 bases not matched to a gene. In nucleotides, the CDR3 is TGCGCCAGCAGCCACCCGACAGGGGGGGTCTACGAGCAGTACTTC. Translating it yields CASSHPTGGVYEQYF.

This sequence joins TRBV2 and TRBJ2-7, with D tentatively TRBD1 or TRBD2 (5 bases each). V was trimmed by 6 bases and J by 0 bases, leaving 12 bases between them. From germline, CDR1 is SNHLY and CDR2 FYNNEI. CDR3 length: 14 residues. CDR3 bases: TGTGCCAGCAGCGTGGCAGGGACCTCCTACGAGCAGTACTTC. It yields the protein CASSVAGTSYEQYF.

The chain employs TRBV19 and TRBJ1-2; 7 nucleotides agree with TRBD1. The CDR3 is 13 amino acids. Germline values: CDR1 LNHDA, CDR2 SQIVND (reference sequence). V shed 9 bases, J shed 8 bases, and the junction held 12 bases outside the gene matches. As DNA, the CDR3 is TGTGCCAGCTCGACCAACAGGGGTCGCGGCTACACCTTC. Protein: CASSTNRGRGYTF.

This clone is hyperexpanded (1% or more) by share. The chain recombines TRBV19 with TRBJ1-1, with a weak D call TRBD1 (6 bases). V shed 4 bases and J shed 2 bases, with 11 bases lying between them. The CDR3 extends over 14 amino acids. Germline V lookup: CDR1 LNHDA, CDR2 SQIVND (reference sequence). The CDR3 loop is CASSTGQRNTEAFF. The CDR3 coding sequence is TGTGCCAGTAGTACAGGACAGCGAAACACTGAAGCTTTCTTT.

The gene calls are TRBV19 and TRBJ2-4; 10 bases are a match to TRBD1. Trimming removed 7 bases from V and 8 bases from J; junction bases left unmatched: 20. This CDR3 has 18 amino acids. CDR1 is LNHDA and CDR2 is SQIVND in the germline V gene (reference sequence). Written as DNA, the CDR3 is TGTGCCAGTACCCCACTCCGGGGACAGGGGAGATTGGGCCACATTCAGTACTTC. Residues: CASTPLRGQGRLGHIQYF.